Here is one T cell receptor beta chain with its context. Ten or more counts support this clonotype. Its antigen target is currently unknown. Base quality data are lacking; no much larger clone is found one base away. Any patient with an uncontrolled infection, another autoimmune disease, pregnancy or lactation was excluded. Diagnoses were based on clinical symptoms, serum thyroxine and TRAb, thyroid ultrasound and orbital computed tomography. Trizol reagent was used to extract total RNA, and RNA quality was then checked on an Agilent 2100 Bioanalyzer. The TCR beta CDR3 regions were amplified from the RNA transcripts. The first round of RT-PCR for the TCR CDR3 was performed with the HTBI primer set and the Qiagen OneStep RT-PCR kit. Libraries were constructed in a second round of multiplex PCR, after which size selection and purification were performed. Paired-end sequencing of the libraries was performed with 100 bp reads on an Illumina HiSeq2000. From the authors' description of their analysis: SOAPnuke was used to process the raw data, removing reads that contained adapters or uncalled bases, had a mean Phred below 15, or lacked an exact match to the constant primer or identifier. COPE v1.2.5 was used to merge the high-quality paired reads, and each unique nucleotide sequence was defined as a clonotype. Clonotypes were aligned to IMGT TRBV, TRBD and TRBJ reference segments using MiTCR v1.1. The analysis included only V-J combinations with a frequency above 0.0001, which together covered 99.2% of the repertoires. The TCS score was defined as the ratio of F50 (clonal expansion) to E x V (chaos), calculated using BLOSUM62-based TCRdist between CDR3 peptides within each V-J. Welch's t-statistics and random forest reduced several hundred V-J features to 10 to 15, which were used in a naive Bayes classifier (R e1071). The Morisita-Horn index was used to measure how similar the thyroid and blood repertoires were. The raw public data were reprocessed by TCRdb itself: fastp quality trimming at Q25, MiXCR clonotype calling, in-frame beta chains only. Rows are unified per CDR3 protein, each entry keeping the most common DNA and genes. What appears here as the V and J calls and clone size reflects TCRdb's work, not the paper's. A total of about 500,000 distinct CDR3 sequences appear in this sample, about 45% of them only once. Around 47% of the sample is in the top ten clones.

The source of the sample is a study of T cells in Graves' hyperthyroidism and ophthalmopathy (dated by TCRdb to the late 2010s). In the study overall: To identify distinguishing TCR V-J signatures, a discovery cohort of 90 to 100 patients was used, comprising under 45 with Graves' ophthalmopathy and some 60 with stable Graves' hyperthyroidism. The paper describes TCR Vbeta CDR3 sequencing of about 140 peripheral blood samples, made up of some 42 ophthalmopathy patients, over 70 hyperthyroidism patients and 17 progressor patients. Prospective prediction of ophthalmopathy was tested in an independent validation cohort consisting of 18 hyperthyroidism patients and about 17 patients who later progressed to ophthalmopathy. Once sampling was done, hyperthyroidism patients were given methimazole at a starting dose of 30 mg daily, whereas ophthalmopathy patients were given high-dose intravenous methylprednisolone. The 90 to 100 discovery patients were randomly divided into training and test sets at a 7:3 ratio. In several Graves' hyperthyroidism patients, the study also compared T-cell repertoires from thyroid tissue with T-cell repertoires from blood. General findings and caveats noted by the study authors: Most expanded thyroid clonotypes (frequency above 0.001) were also found in blood, which suggests that blood repertoires may mirror thyroid immune responses. Sample size was not statistically predetermined, and investigators were not blinded to group allocation. In validation, the model predicted progression to ophthalmopathy a median of approximately 6.6 months before onset, with 70% to 71% sensitivity and roughly 79% specificity. Ophthalmopathy was separated from stable hyperthyroidism by a 13 V-J signature model, with just over 85% sensitivity and around 81% specificity obtained in cross-validation and 80%/75% obtained in testing.

V trim: 5 bases; J trim: 6 bases; unmatched bases: 6. CDR1 and CDR2, looked up from the germline V gene, are SGHTA and FQGNSA. From its cysteine to its phenylalanine, the CDR3 spans 15 amino acids. CDR3 DNA is the only sequence kept; it has 45 bases, read in frame from the first base. The receptor's source is an adult woman with Graves' disease, either hyperthyroidism or ophthalmopathy (not recorded which). Material for sequencing was peripheral blood or thyroid tissue (not recorded which). This sequence uses TRBV7-2 and TRBJ2-2, with 10 central nucleotides matching TRBD1. The nucleotide sequence reads TGTGCCAGCAGCGCCGGGACAGGGGTCTCCGGGGAGCTGTTTTTT. This encodes CASSAGTGVSGELFF.